The source of this TCR beta chain is a study of blood T cell repertoires in COVID-19. Study at large: Sites in the United States, Italy and Spain provided acute and convalescent COVID-19 samples.

Authors' data handling: Nucleated cell counts were estimated from reference gene primer amplification. TCRdb keeps only in-frame clones here, not all; method: immunoSEQ multiplex PCR. For V, J and clone size, that table is used; D and trimming come from the DNA. Counted here are roughly 500,000 clones, approximately 87% occurring once; the ten biggest clones make up about 1.7%. There are 15 residues in the CDR3. V dropped 4 bases and J dropped 2; count of bases not matched to a gene: 7. Germline V lookup: CDR1 LNHDA, CDR2 SQIVND (reference sequence). Cohorts were based on clinical histories the participants reported. Two negative PCRs, clearance, or symptom resolution characterized the recovered Cohort 3 donors.

The receptor was derived from a woman aged 40-49 years who had recovered from COVID-19. The chain is built from TRBV19 and TRBJ2-7; 8 bases fit TRBD1. The sequenced material came from PBMCs or T cells enriched from blood (not recorded which). CDR3 amino acids: CASSTWTGQAYEQYF. CDR3 DNA sequence: TGTGCCAGTAGTACCTGGACAGGGCAGGCCTACGAGCAGTACTTC. Combining the CDR3 with reference TRBV19 and TRBJ2-7 gives the whole variable domain DGGITQSPKYLFRKEGQNVTLSCEQNLNHDAMYWYRQDPGQGLRLIYYSQIVNDFQKGDIAEGYSVSREKKESFPLTVTSAQKNPTAFYLCASSTWTGQAYEQYFGPGTRLTVT.